The text below deals with one T cell receptor (beta chain). Antigen: not known. As for treatment: about 20 received Ad26.COV2.S at low or high dose, single or two shots; about 5 received placebo; per-sample allocation not given. Following the first vaccine or placebo injection, samples were taken on day 63. This specimen belongs to a study of Ad26.COV2.S vaccination and SARS-CoV-2 variants. Study in general: Ad26.COV2.S, an intramuscular injection, was given once or twice 56 days apart.

General study results and limits: Researchers cautioned that TCR breadth and depth analyses may have underestimated total T cell responses.

Germline assignment: CDR1 SGHNT and CDR2 YYREEE (reference sequence). V lost 3 bases to trimming and J lost 4 bases, with 17 bases between them. The CDR3 has 15 amino acids. The protocol was immunoSEQ multiplex PCR, while the TCRdb copy is restricted to in-frame clones and leaves out a portion. The sample lists hundreds of thousands of clones, roughly 89% occurring once. The sample in question was peripheral blood, obtained in a trial of Ad26.COV2.S vaccine versus placebo. The chain is built from TRBV5-4 and TRBJ2-7; D remains ambiguous. The source of this sequence is a person aged 18 to 59 who received the Ad26.COV2.S COVID-19 vaccine or a placebo. For the CDR3, the DNA is TGTGCCAGCAGCTCCTCTCTTAGTAGTAGGTACGAGCAGTACTTC. Protein sequence: CASSSSLSSRYEQYF.